The following is a T cell receptor beta chain sequence with its context. What it binds is not known. V was shortened by 5 bases and J by 5 bases, with 18 bases between the two germline ends. The CDR3 extends over 15 amino acids. CDR1 WNHNN and CDR2 SYGVQD come from the germline V gene (reference sequence). The sample is drawn from a study of cytomegalovirus exposure and HLA in healthy donors. Overall study results and limits: The listing of 150 to 200 TCR beta chains classed them as cytomegalovirus-associated.

Researchers ran the PCR with 60 Vbeta and 13 Jbeta primers. Authors' data handling: Some 10 million shared chains were among the roughly 80 million unique TCR beta chains that a later analysis counted. The repertoire was sequenced with immunoSEQ multiplex PCR; TCRdb's copy has only in-frame clones and lacks some. D and trimming were read from the DNA, whereas the V and J calls and clone size are those reported in that table. The data hold roughly 150,000 clones, with 65% to 80% observed a single time. The receptor was isolated from a woman aged 50 to 65 in good health and CMV-seropositive. V usage is TRBV10-1 and J usage is TRBJ2-5; possibly TRBD1 for D (6 bases). Sequencing was performed on PBMCs. CDR3 coding DNA: TGCGCCAGCAGTCTAGGGGGTGAAGAGGGGGAGACCCAGTACTTC. Encoded protein: CASSLGGEEGETQYF.